This is a list of T cell receptor beta chains from one sample in a study of pediatric ulcerative colitis. The method was immunoSEQ multiplex PCR; TCRdb's version includes in-frame clones alone and lacks a portion of them. The sample lists roughly 45,000 clones; 60% to 85% were seen once. Sequenced material: gut tissue. The receptors stem from a girl aged 5-17 years with moderate ulcerative colitis. Both conserved end residues are part of each CDR3. A D gene is named only where the DNA matches it firmly. The size of a clone is reported for some rows only, either as once, few or many, or as a class for expanded clones.

>TRBV19|TRBD2|TRBJ2-2|NA
CASTKKLTGTTANTGELFF
TGTGCCAGTACCAAAAAATTAACCGGGACTACCGCGAACACCGGGGAGCTGTTTTTT
>TRBV6-5|NA|TRBJ2-1|NA
CASTRRDEQFF
TGTGCCAGCACCAGAAGGGATGAGCAGTTCTTC
>TRBV2|NA|TRBJ2-2|once
CASEPPLGGTNTGELFF
TGTGCCAGCGAGCCCCCTCTTGGGGGGACGAACACCGGGGAGCTGTTTTTT
>TRBV5-1|TRBD2|TRBJ2-5|once
CASSTGLAGGSGQETQYF
TGCGCCAGCAGCACGGGACTAGCGGGAGGCTCAGGTCAAGAGACCCAGTACTTC
>TRBV6-5|TRBD2|TRBJ2-7|NA
CASRPRGGLEQYF
TGTGCCAGCAGACCACGGGGGGGGCTCGAGCAGTACTTC
>TRBV5-6|TRBD2|TRBJ2-5|once
CASSLWGLAYQETQYF
TGTGCCAGCAGCTTGTGGGGACTAGCGTACCAAGAGACCCAGTACTTC
>TRBV30|NA|TRBJ1-5|few
CAWSVRFDGNQPQHF
TGTGCCTGGAGTGTACGGTTTGATGGCAATCAGCCCCAGCATTTT
>TRBV19|TRBD1|TRBJ1-2|NA
CASSTTGGGNYGYTF
TGTGCCAGTAGTACCACAGGGGGCGGAAACTATGGCTACACCTTC
>TRBV6-6|TRBD1|TRBJ1-2|NA
CASSPPDRRGGGYTF
TGTGCCAGCAGTCCACCGGACAGGCGCGGGGGTGGCTACACCTTC
>TRBV19|TRBD1|TRBJ1-2|once
CASRGTANYGYTF
TGTGCCAGTAGAGGGACAGCTAACTATGGCTACACCTTC
>TRBV19|NA|TRBJ1-5|once
CASRRRVPNQPQHF
TGTGCCAGTAGGCGTAGGGTTCCAAATCAGCCCCAGCATTTT
>TRBV6-5|NA|TRBJ1-5|NA
CASSYRRDQPQHF
TGTGCCAGCAGTTACCGTCGAGATCAGCCCCAGCATTTT
>TRBV11-2|NA|TRBJ2-7|NA
CASSPRLYEQYF
TGTGCCAGCAGCCCTCGTCTATACGAGCAGTACTTC
>TRBV28|NA|TRBJ2-2|NA
CASLGQVNTGELFF
TGTGCCAGCCTAGGGCAGGTCAACACCGGGGAGCTGTTTTTT
>TRBV28|NA|TRBJ2-3|NA
CASSWSTDTQYF
TGTGCCAGCAGTTGGAGCACAGATACGCAGTATTTT
>TRBV5-1|NA|TRBJ2-1|few
CASSLDPSSYNEQFF
TGCGCCAGCAGCTTGGATCCTAGCTCCTACAATGAGCAGTTCTTC
>TRBV6-6|TRBD1|TRBJ2-7|NA
CASSYSGTGSYEQYF
TGTGCCAGCAGTTACTCTGGGACAGGGTCTTACGAGCAGTACTTC
>TRBV5-6|TRBD1|TRBJ1-6|NA
CASSLSGGRVSPLHF
TGTGCCAGCAGCTTATCAGGGGGACGGGTTTCACCCCTCCACTTT
>TRBV7-8|NA|TRBJ2-1|NA
CASRADLGSYNEQFF
TGTGCCAGCAGGGCAGACCTCGGCTCCTACAATGAGCAGTTCTTC
>TRBV5-1|NA|TRBJ1-4|NA
CASSLAGGTGTNEKLFF
TGCGCCAGCAGCTTGGCCGGGGGAACCGGAACTAATGAAAAACTGTTTTTT
>TRBV7-8|NA|TRBJ1-1|NA
CASSLDRATVNTEAFF
TGTGCCAGCAGCTTAGACAGGGCAACGGTTAACACTGAAGCTTTCTTT
>TRBV19|NA|TRBJ1-3|NA
CASTYRPRTGNTIYF
TGTGCCAGTACTTACAGGCCCAGAACTGGAAACACCATATATTTT